This note documents a single T cell receptor (beta chain) sequence. As yet, its antigen is unknown. The data belong to a study of shared clonotypes between healthy human individuals. The CDR3 runs to 13 residues. Trimming removed 5 bases from V and 6 bases from J, with 11 bases in between. CDR1 and CDR2 from the germline V gene are SGHTA and FQGTGA. Only CD45RO-negative cells positively selected for CCR7 counted as naive CD8 cells, so terminally differentiated effector memory CD45RA+ cells were excluded. Samples underwent the assay at deep level. Profiling relied on immunoSEQ multiplex PCR, and the TCRdb table lists in-frame clones only, not all of them. The sample records around 2.1 million clones, approximately 94% being singletons. Study-wide findings and caveats: Generally, naive subsets came out with larger estimated richness than memory subsets.

This TCR was recovered from a young man in good health. Some clones in this sample may be carry-over from other donors' samples. The sequenced sample was naive CD8+ T cells from PBMCs. The gene calls are TRBV7-3 and TRBJ2-1, with D possibly TRBD2 on 5 matching bases. CDR3 region: CASSPGVANEQFF. The CDR3 DNA follows: TGTGCCAGCAGCCCCGGGGTTGCCAATGAGCAGTTCTTC.